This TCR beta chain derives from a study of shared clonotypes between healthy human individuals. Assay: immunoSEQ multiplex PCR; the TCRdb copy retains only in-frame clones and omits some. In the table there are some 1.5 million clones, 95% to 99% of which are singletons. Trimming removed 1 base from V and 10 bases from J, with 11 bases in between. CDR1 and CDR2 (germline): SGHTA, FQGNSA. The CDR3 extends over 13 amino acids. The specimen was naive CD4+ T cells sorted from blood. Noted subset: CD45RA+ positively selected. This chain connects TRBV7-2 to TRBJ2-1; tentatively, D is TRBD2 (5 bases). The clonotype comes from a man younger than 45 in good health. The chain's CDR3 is CASSLEGTREQFF. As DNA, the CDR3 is TGTGCCAGCAGCTTAGAGGGCACTAGGGAGCAGTTCTTC.